This T cell receptor beta chain came from a study of cytomegalovirus exposure and HLA in healthy donors. Overall study findings and caveats: As a later analysis showed, a missense DCLRE1C variant was linked to trimming of TCR beta V- and J-genes.

V lost 6 bases to trimming and J lost 4 bases; unmatched junction nucleotides: 9. This CDR3 comprises 14 residues. Germline V gene data show CDR1 as MNHEY and CDR2 as SVGAGI. This clone was detected many times. Its antigen is not identified. Both 60 Vbeta primers and 13 Jbeta primers went into the PCR. Libraries were prepared by immunoSEQ multiplex PCR; TCRdb keeps only in-frame clonotypes and omits some of them. The table shows about 140,000 clones, with roughly 79% occurring only once. The receptor's source is a male donor in good health and CMV-seronegative. The gene calls are TRBV6-5 and TRBJ2-7, with TRBD1 matching over 7 bases. The sequencing sample was made of PBMCs. The CDR3 spells CASSPTGRGYEQYF. The CDR3 nucleotides read TGTGCCAGCAGCCCGACAGGGAGAGGGTACGAGCAGTACTTC.